A selection of T cell receptor beta chains follows, all from one sample in a study of T cell responses to AZD1222 COVID-19 vaccine. This table comes from immunoSEQ multiplex PCR, and its TCRdb copy is limited to in-frame clones, with some not included. The sample consists of more than 110,000 clones, roughly 90% of them appearing once. Sequencing used peripheral blood, obtained on day 0 of AZD1222 vaccination. Receptor source: an adult in good health. CDR3s include the opening cysteine and the closing phenylalanine or tryptophan. D genes are given only for firm matches. The size field is filled for only some rows; it gives once, few, many or a size class.

j_call v_call clone_size d_call cdr3_aa cdr3_nt
TRBJ2-7 TRBV5-1 NA TRBD1 CASSSTGFPYEQYF TGCGCCAGCAGCTCGACAGGGTTCCCCTACGAGCAGTACTTC
TRBJ2-1 TRBV19 few TRBD2 CASRGLAGRGSYNEQFF TGTGCCAGTAGAGGACTAGCGGGACGAGGGTCCTACAATGAGCAGTTCTTC
TRBJ1-1 TRBV5-1 NA NA CASSSLRGNTEAFF TGCGCCAGCAGCTCTCTCAGGGGTAACACTGAAGCTTTCTTT
TRBJ2-1 TRBV7-2 NA NA CASSHLRDKISSYNEQFF TGTGCCAGCAGCCACCTCCGGGACAAGATTAGCTCCTACAATGAGCAGTTCTTC
TRBJ1-4 TRBV3-1/TRBV3-2 NA NA CASSLRTGKVSNEKLFF TGTGCCAGCAGCCTCCGGACTGGTAAGGTCTCGAATGAAAAACTGTTTTTT
TRBJ2-7 TRBV13 NA NA CASSLGLGLEGSYEQYF TGTGCCAGCAGCTTAGGCCTTGGGCTAGAGGGGTCCTACGAGCAGTACTTC
TRBJ2-1 TRBV6-2/TRBV6-3 few NA CASSYGAGSKFF TGTGCCAGCAGTTACGGGGCAGGATCTAAGTTCTTC
TRBJ1-1 TRBV29-1 NA NA CSVALAAEAFF TGCAGCGTTGCCCTTGCCGCTGAAGCTTTCTTT
TRBJ2-3 TRBV9 NA NA CASSVFPETTDTQYF TGTGCCAGCAGCGTATTTCCGGAAACCACAGATACGCAGTATTTT
TRBJ2-2 TRBV19 few NA CASSIIRGRRTGELFF TGTGCCAGTAGTATCATCCGGGGGCGAAGGACCGGGGAGCTGTTTTTT
TRBJ2-1 TRBV11-2 NA TRBD2 CASSRGLALKGDNEQFF TGTGCCAGCAGCCGCGGACTAGCGCTCAAGGGGGACAATGAGCAGTTCTTC
TRBJ1-4 TRBV4-1 NA NA CASSHLLRGRNEKLFF TGCGCCAGCAGCCACCTCCTCAGGGGAAGGAATGAAAAACTGTTTTTT
TRBJ1-2 TRBV6-5 NA TRBD1 CASRSGTGNYGYTF TGTGCCAGCAGGTCAGGGACAGGGAACTATGGCTACACCTTC
TRBJ1-1 TRBV5-8 NA NA CASSFVLKEAFF TGTGCCAGCAGCTTCGTTCTTAAAGAAGCTTTCTTT
TRBJ2-7 TRBV4-1 NA NA CASSQDTGSLSYEQYF TGCGCCAGCAGCCAAGATACGGGGAGCCTCTCCTACGAGCAGTACTTC
TRBJ2-5 TRBV7-8 NA TRBD2 CASSYGAGGETQYF TGTGCCAGCAGCTACGGCGCGGGAGGAGAGACCCAGTACTTC
TRBJ2-1 TRBV15 NA TRBD2 CATSRLRTSGNNEQFF TGTGCCACCTCCCGACTTCGGACTAGCGGGAACAATGAGCAGTTCTTC
TRBJ1-2 TRBV19 once NA CASRQTTGAYGYTF TGTGCCAGTAGGCAAACAACCGGGGCCTATGGCTACACCTTC
TRBJ2-1 TRBV19 NA TRBD2 CASSKPSGRREQFF TGTGCCAGTAGTAAGCCTAGCGGGAGGCGTGAGCAGTTCTTC
TRBJ1-2 TRBV10-2 NA NA CASSVGPANYGYTF TGCGCCAGCAGCGTCGGGCCCGCTAACTATGGCTACACCTTC
TRBJ2-2 TRBV2 NA NA CASDTGVKGYTGELFF TGTGCCAGCGACACCGGAGTCAAGGGGTACACCGGGGAGCTGTTTTTT
TRBJ1-2 TRBV5-1 NA TRBD1 CASSDVGTGFAYGYTF TGCGCCAGCAGCGACGTCGGGACAGGGTTTGCCTATGGCTACACCTTC
TRBJ1-3 TRBV5-1 NA NA CASSSISGRSRGNTIYF TGCGCCAGCAGCTCAATCTCAGGCAGGTCGCGTGGAAACACCATATATTTT
TRBJ1-5 TRBV5-6 once NA CASSIGDSGNQPQHF TGTGCCAGCAGCATAGGAGACAGTGGCAATCAGCCCCAGCATTTT
TRBJ2-7 TRBV19 NA TRBD1 CASSMEGGDYEQYF TGTGCCAGTAGTATGGAAGGGGGCGATTACGAGCAGTACTTC
TRBJ2-3 TRBV13 NA NA CASSAEDRSTDTQYF TGTGCCAGCAGCGCGGAAGACCGGTCCACAGATACGCAGTATTTT
TRBJ2-2 TRBV11-3 NA NA CASSSQTNTGELFF TGTGCCAGCAGCTCTCAAACGAACACCGGGGAGCTGTTTTTT
TRBJ2-3 TRBV5-1 once TRBD2 CASSDPGTSGVRGTQYF TGCGCCAGCAGCGACCCCGGGACTAGCGGGGTTCGCGGTACGCAGTATTTT
TRBJ1-6 TRBV7-3 NA NA CASSLNGAPGSPLHF TGTGCCAGCAGCTTAAACGGGGCCCCTGGGTCACCCCTCCACTTT
TRBJ2-4 TRBV2 NA NA CASSATETQNIQYF TGTGCCAGCAGTGCGACCGAGACTCAAAACATTCAGTACTTC
TRBJ2-7 TRBV18 NA NA CASSRTSTYEQYF TGTGCCAGCTCGAGGACCTCGACCTACGAGCAGTACTTC
TRBJ1-1 TRBV6-1 NA NA CASSEFSLGSWNTEAFF TGTGCCAGCAGTGAATTTTCCCTAGGGTCTTGGAACACTGAAGCTTTCTTT
TRBJ1-2 TRBV30 once NA CAWLSGTATANYGYTF TGTGCCTGGCTTTCCGGGACGGCCACAGCTAACTATGGCTACACCTTC
TRBJ2-1 TRBV12-3/TRBV12-4 NA TRBD2 CASSSRLAGQFF TGTGCCAGCAGTTCCCGACTAGCGGGGCAGTTCTTC
TRBJ2-1 TRBV7-2 NA NA CASSLQGGENYNEQFF TGTGCCAGCAGCCTCCAGGGGGGCGAAAACTACAATGAGCAGTTCTTC
TRBJ1-5 TRBV7-8 NA NA CASSPGRSNQPQHF TGTGCCAGCAGCCCTGGACGGAGTAATCAGCCCCAGCATTTT
TRBJ1-6 TRBV5-6 few NA CASSLGRSGAYNSPLHF TGTGCCAGCAGCTTAGGGCGGTCGGGGGCCTATAATTCACCCCTCCACTTT
TRBJ1-1 TRBV15 NA TRBD1 CATSRGTGENTEAFF TGTGCCACCAGCAGGGGGACAGGAGAGAACACTGAAGCTTTCTTT
TRBJ2-7 TRBV9 NA NA CASSVRGGSGQTYEQYF TGTGCCAGCAGCGTAAGGGGGGGTAGCGGACAAACCTACGAGCAGTACTTC
TRBJ1-1 TRBV19 NA TRBD1 CAISTGGNTEAFF TGTGCCATCTCCACAGGGGGCAACACTGAAGCTTTCTTT
TRBJ2-2 TRBV27 NA NA CASSPQYGELFF TGTGCCAGCAGTCCTCAGTACGGGGAGCTGTTTTTT
TRBJ2-1 TRBV18 NA TRBD1 CASSQAYQGQNEQFF TGTGCCAGCTCCCAGGCTTACCAGGGACAGAATGAGCAGTTCTTC
TRBJ1-1 TRBV29-1 NA NA CSVEVGSEAFF TGCAGCGTTGAAGTAGGCAGTGAAGCTTTCTTT
TRBJ1-6 TRBV27 once TRBD1 CASSLFLDRGRQGGSPLHF TGTGCCAGCAGTTTATTCCTGGACAGGGGGCGCCAGGGTGGTTCACCCCTCCACTTT
TRBJ2-7 TRBV7-7 NA TRBD1 CASSLGQGAAYEQYF TGTGCCAGCAGCTTAGGACAGGGGGCGGCCTACGAGCAGTACTTC
TRBJ1-1 TRBV19 once NA CASSALPGQKNTEAFF TGTGCCAGTAGTGCGCTACCGGGACAAAAAAACACTGAAGCTTTCTTT
TRBJ1-2 TRBV4-1 NA TRBD1 CASRTYRGIDYGYTF TGCGCCAGCAGGACTTACAGGGGCATTGACTATGGCTACACCTTC
TRBJ1-6 TRBV7-6 NA TRBD1 CASSLIPPDRAHNSPLHF TGTGCCAGCAGCTTAATACCCCCGGACAGGGCCCATAATTCACCCCTCCACTTT
TRBJ1-3 TRBV3-1/TRBV3-2 NA NA CASSAGRVSGNTIYF TGTGCCAGCAGTGCAGGCCGGGTCTCTGGAAACACCATATATTTT
TRBJ2-1 TRBV7-3 once TRBD2 CASSSRTSGPYNEQFF TGTGCCAGCAGCTCCAGGACTAGCGGGCCATACAATGAGCAGTTCTTC
TRBJ2-1 TRBV2 NA TRBD2 CASSESGSSYNEQFF TGTGCCAGCAGTGAGAGCGGGAGCTCCTACAATGAGCAGTTCTTC
TRBJ1-2 TRBV1 NA NA CTSSHQGQLANYGYTF TGCACCAGCAGCCATCAGGGCCAACTGGCTAACTATGGCTACACCTTC